Described below is a single T cell receptor beta chain sequence and its context. The record originates from a study of T cell changes during pregnancy in multiple sclerosis. Generated by immunoSEQ multiplex PCR, the TCRdb table keeps only in-frame clones and is missing some. The data hold under 50,000 clones, with around 93% observed a single time. V was pared by 0 bases and J by 0 bases, with 8 bases between. This CDR3 has 16 residues. Per the germline V gene, CDR1 is MGHRA and CDR2 is YSYEKL. The chain is built from TRBV4-1 and TRBJ1-4, with D unclear. The clonotype comes from a female donor with multiple sclerosis, enrolled in a pregnancy study. Here the sequenced sample was CD8+ T cells from peripheral blood mononuclear cells, taken before pregnancy. DNA of the CDR3: TGCGCCAGCAGCCAAGAGGGCTTCGCAACTAATGAAAAACTGTTTTTT. Amino acids: CASSQEGFATNEKLFF.